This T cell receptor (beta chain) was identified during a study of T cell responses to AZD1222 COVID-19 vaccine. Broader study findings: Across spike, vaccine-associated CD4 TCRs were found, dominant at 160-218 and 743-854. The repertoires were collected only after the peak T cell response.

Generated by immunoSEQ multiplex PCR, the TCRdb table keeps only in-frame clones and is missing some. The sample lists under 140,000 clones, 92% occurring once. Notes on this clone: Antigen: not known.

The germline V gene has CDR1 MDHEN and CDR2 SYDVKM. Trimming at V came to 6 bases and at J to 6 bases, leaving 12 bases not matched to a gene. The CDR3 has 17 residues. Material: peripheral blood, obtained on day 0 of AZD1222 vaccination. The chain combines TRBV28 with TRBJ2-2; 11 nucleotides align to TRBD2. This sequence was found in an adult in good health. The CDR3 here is CASRAPGLADIAGELFF. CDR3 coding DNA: TGTGCCAGCAGGGCCCCGGGACTAGCGGACATTGCCGGGGAGCTGTTTTTT.